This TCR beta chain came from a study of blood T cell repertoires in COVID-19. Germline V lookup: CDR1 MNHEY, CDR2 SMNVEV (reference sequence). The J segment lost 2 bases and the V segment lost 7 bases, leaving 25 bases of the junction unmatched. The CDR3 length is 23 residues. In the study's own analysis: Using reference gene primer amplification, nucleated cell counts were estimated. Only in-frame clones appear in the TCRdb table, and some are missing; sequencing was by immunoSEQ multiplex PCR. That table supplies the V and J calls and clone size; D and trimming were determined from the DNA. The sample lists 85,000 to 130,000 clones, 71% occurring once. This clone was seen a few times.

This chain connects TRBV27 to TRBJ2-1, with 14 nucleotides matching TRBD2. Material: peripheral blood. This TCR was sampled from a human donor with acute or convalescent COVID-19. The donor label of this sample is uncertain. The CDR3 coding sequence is TGTGCCAGCAACCCCACTCCGCCCCTTCAGACTAGCGGGGGGGCTAGCACCTACAATGAGCAGTTCTTC. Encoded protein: CASNPTPPLQTSGGASTYNEQFF.